This T cell receptor beta chain was captured in a study of blood T cell repertoires in COVID-19. Study at large: Nucleic acid was either cDNA or gDNA, and it came from T cells, B-cell-depleted T cells, or PBMCs.

V trimming: 4 bases; J trimming: 1 base; junction bases outside the gene matches: 4. This CDR3 has 15 amino acids. CDR1 is SGHRS, CDR2 YFSETQ, per germline. Original analysis: Amplification from reference gene primers served as the basis for estimated nucleated cell counts. Using immunoSEQ multiplex PCR, the repertoire was profiled, and TCRdb retains in-frame clones only, with some absent. V and J calls and clone size are as listed in that table; D and trimming were resolved from the DNA. The sample holds over 130,000 clones, roughly 84% seen once. The specimen sequenced was peripheral blood. The chain combines TRBV5-1 with TRBJ2-3; TRBD1 matches 9 bases. The origin of this receptor is a human donor in a cohort sampled during active COVID-19. The CDR3 loop reads CASSIRTGGTDTQYF. The DNA of the CDR3 is TGCGCCAGCAGCATCCGGACAGGGGGCACAGATACGCAGTATTTT.